One sample yielded the 17 T cell receptor beta chains listed below, sequenced in a study of T cell responses to AZD1222 COVID-19 vaccine. Assay used: immunoSEQ multiplex PCR; TCRdb lists only in-frame clones, some missing. The sample lists some 150,000 clones; about 92% were seen once. Source: peripheral blood, taken on day 0 of AZD1222 vaccination. All receptors come from an adult in good health.

This rearrangement joins TRBV28 to TRBJ2-5, with TRBD1 matching over 8 bases. V trimming: 0 bases; J trimming: 5 bases; junction bases outside the gene matches: 5. Germline values: CDR1 MDHEN, CDR2 SYDVKM. The length of the CDR3 is 15 residues. CDR3 region: CASSLWQGARETQYF. DNA for the CDR3: TGTGCCAGCAGTTTATGGCAGGGGGCCCGGGAGACCCAGTACTTC.

V gene TRBV5-1 combines with J gene TRBJ2-1; D possibly uses TRBD1 or TRBD2 (5 bases each). Germline-derived CDR1 and CDR2 are SGHRS and YFSETQ. The CDR3 spans 16 residues. V shed 4 bases and J shed 5 bases, with 19 bases lying between them. The CDR3 DNA is TGCGCCAGCAGCGGGCGGATGATAACGGGACACAATGAGCAGTTCTTC. Amino acid sequence: CASSGRMITGHNEQFF.

The chain is built from TRBV7-3 and TRBJ1-1; TRBD1 agrees at 7 bases. The J segment lost 6 bases and the V segment lost 5 bases, leaving 9 bases of the junction unmatched. The germline V gene has CDR1 SGHTA and CDR2 FQGTGA. The CDR3 covers 14 residues. Here the CDR3 DNA reads TGTGCCAGCAGCCAGGGGGTTTTGAGGGCTGAAGCTTTCTTT. It encodes CASSQGVLRAEAFF.

The J gene is TRBJ1-1, the V gene TRBV20-1, with D unclear. Germline V gene data show CDR1 as DFQATT and CDR2 as SNEGSKA (reference sequence). The CDR3 covers 13 residues. V lost 3 bases and J lost 4, with 12 bases in between. CDR3 DNA: TGCAGTGCTAGTTCTTGGCTGACCACTGAAGCTTTCTTT. This gives the protein CSASSWLTTEAFF.

The CDR3 reads CAWSPDRVWSPLHF. CDR3 DNA: TGTGCCTGGAGTCCGGACAGGGTATGGTCACCCCTCCACTTT. This sequence joins TRBV30 and TRBJ1-6, with 8 bases matching TRBD1. The length of the CDR3 is 14 residues. Germline V gives CDR1 GTSNPN, CDR2 SVGIG (reference sequence). Trimming at V came to 2 bases and at J to 10 bases, leaving 7 bases not matched to a gene. Full variable domain (remainder filled in from reference TRBV30 and TRBJ1-6): SQTIHQWPATLVQPVGSPLSLECTVEGTSNPNLYWYRQAAGRGLQLLFYSVGIGQISSEVPQNLSASRPQDRQFILSSKKLLLSDSGFYLCAWSPDRVWSPLHFGNGTRLTVT.

This clone was counted once. DNA of the CDR3: TGTGCCAGCAGCGCAGCAGGGGACGACACCGGGGAGCTGTTTTTT. Translation: CASSAAGDDTGELFF. The rearrangement joins TRBV6-4 to TRBJ2-2; a possible D gene is TRBD1 (6 bases). CDR1 is MRHNA and CDR2 is SNTAGT in the germline V gene. The CDR3 totals 15 residues. V lost 6 bases to trimming and J lost 3 bases, with 14 bases between them.

This clone was seen only once. The chain uses TRBV5-5 and TRBJ2-3; either TRBD1 or TRBD2 may fit D (6 bases each). The CDR3 sequence is 18 residues long. V was clipped by 0 bases and J by 4 bases, with 21 bases between them. CDR1 is SGHKS, CDR2 YYEKEE, per germline (reference sequence). In DNA, the CDR3 is TGTGCCAGCAGCTTGGTCGCACCGGGGGCAGGTTTCTCAGATACGCAGTATTTT. Translating it yields CASSLVAPGAGFSDTQYF. The whole variable domain, filled in from reference TRBV5-5 and TRBJ2-3, reads DAGVTQSPTHLIKTRGQQVTLRCSPISGHKSVSWYQQVLGQGPQFIFQYYEKEERGRGNFPDRFSARQFPNYSSELNVNALLLGDSALYLCASSLVAPGAGFSDTQYFGPGTRLTVL.

The chain links TRBV18 to TRBJ1-3, with D hard to call. Trimming removed 1 base from V and 8 bases from J, with 12 bases in between. CDR3 size: 14 residues. Germline V gene lookup returns CDR1 KGHSH and CDR2 LQKENI. The CDR3 is CASSPLSVGDTIYF. The CDR3 region has the DNA TGTGCCAGCTCACCACTGTCAGTCGGGGACACCATATATTTT.

This chain uses TRBV19 with TRBJ2-3; D perhaps matches TRBD1 (6 bases). Germline V gives CDR1 LNHDA, CDR2 SQIVND (reference sequence). The V end was cut by 6 bases, the J end by 3 bases, with 13 bases between. The CDR3 is 14 amino acids. The CDR3 loop reads CASSNRVITDTQYF. CDR3 bases: TGTGCCAGTAGCAACAGGGTAATAACAGATACGCAGTATTTT.

This chain connects TRBV7-2 to TRBJ1-5, with D tentatively TRBD1 (5 bases). Germline V lookup: CDR1 SGHTA, CDR2 FQGNSA. The ends were cut back, 7 bases at V and 4 bases at J, with 14 bases in the middle. The CDR3 length is 14 residues. CDR3 sequence (DNA): TGTGCCAGCAATTCCGGGCGGGGGAATCAGCCCCAGCATTTT. Translating it yields CASNSGRGNQPQHF.

This sequence joins TRBV11-2 and TRBJ1-2; 9 positions match TRBD1. Germline CDR1 reads SGHAT; CDR2 reads FQNNGV. The CDR3 covers 16 residues. J gave up 5 bases and V 3 bases, and 10 bases lay outside the gene matches. DNA for the CDR3: TGTGCCAGCAGCTTTTTCCGGGGACAGGGAGTTTATGGCTACACCTTC. Residues: CASSFFRGQGVYGYTF.

The gene calls are TRBV18 and TRBJ2-3, with 7 bases matching TRBD1. Germline V gene data show CDR1 as KGHSH and CDR2 as LQKENI. Trimming cost V 3 bases and J 4 bases; bases outside gene matches: 10. This CDR3 has 16 residues. CDR3 protein: CASSPPGTAYADTQYF. DNA for the CDR3: TGTGCCAGCTCACCCCCGGGGACAGCATATGCAGATACGCAGTATTTT.

The chain recombines TRBV27 with TRBJ1-5, with D possibly being TRBD1 (5 bases). The CDR3 has 16 amino acids. The V end lost 6 bases, the J end lost 2 bases, and 17 bases lay between the germline ends. Germline V gives CDR1 MNHEY, CDR2 SMNVEV (reference sequence). The CDR3 DNA sequence: TGTGCCAGCAGCTCCGAGGGGATTCGTGGCAATCAGCCCCAGCATTTT. Its translation is CASSSEGIRGNQPQHF.

The chain couples TRBV19 to TRBJ2-1; no definite D call. From germline, CDR1 is LNHDA and CDR2 SQIVND (reference sequence). The CDR3 length is 15 residues. V dropped 7 bases and J dropped 3 bases, with 16 bases sitting between them. The CDR3 region is CASTASEIGYNEQFF. CDR3 nucleotide sequence: TGTGCCAGTACCGCGTCGGAAATCGGCTACAATGAGCAGTTCTTC.

This clone was seen once. This chain connects TRBV19 to TRBJ1-5; 9 nucleotides align to TRBD1. The ends lost 7 bases at V and 2 bases at J; junction bases unmatched: 3. CDR1 is LNHDA, CDR2 SQIVND, per germline (reference sequence). The CDR3 runs 14 residues. CDR3 in amino acids: CASTDRGGNQPQHF. The CDR3 DNA reads TGTGCCAGTACCGACAGGGGGGGCAATCAGCCCCAGCATTTT.

The chain couples TRBV18 to TRBJ2-4, with D uncertain. The germline gives CDR1 KGHSH, CDR2 LQKENI. The length of the CDR3 is 12 residues. Trimming removed 0 bases at V and 6 bases at J, with 3 bases between. The CDR3 nucleotides read TGTGCCAGCTCACCACCAGGAAACATTCAGTACTTC. This encodes CASSPPGNIQYF.

The rearrangement joins TRBV19 to TRBJ1-5; tentatively, D is TRBD1 (5 bases). This CDR3 is built from 13 residues. V shed 4 bases and J shed 5 bases, with 9 bases lying between them. The germline CDR1 and CDR2 sequences are LNHDA and SQIVND (reference sequence). As DNA, the CDR3 is TGTGCCAGTAGTACCGACAGTTATCAGCCCCAGCATTTT. It specifies CASSTDSYQPQHF.